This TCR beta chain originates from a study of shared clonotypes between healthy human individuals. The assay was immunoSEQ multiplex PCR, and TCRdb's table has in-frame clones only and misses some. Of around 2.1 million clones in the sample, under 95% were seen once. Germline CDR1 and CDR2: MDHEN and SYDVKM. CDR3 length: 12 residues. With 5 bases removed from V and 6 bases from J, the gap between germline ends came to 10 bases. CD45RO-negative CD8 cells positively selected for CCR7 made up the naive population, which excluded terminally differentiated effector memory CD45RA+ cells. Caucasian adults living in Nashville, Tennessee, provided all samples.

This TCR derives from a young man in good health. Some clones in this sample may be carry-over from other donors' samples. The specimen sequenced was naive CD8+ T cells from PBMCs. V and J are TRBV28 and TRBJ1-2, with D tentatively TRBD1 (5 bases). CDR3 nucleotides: TGTGCCAGCAGTCCGACAGTTGATGGCTACACCTTC. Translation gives CASSPTVDGYTF.